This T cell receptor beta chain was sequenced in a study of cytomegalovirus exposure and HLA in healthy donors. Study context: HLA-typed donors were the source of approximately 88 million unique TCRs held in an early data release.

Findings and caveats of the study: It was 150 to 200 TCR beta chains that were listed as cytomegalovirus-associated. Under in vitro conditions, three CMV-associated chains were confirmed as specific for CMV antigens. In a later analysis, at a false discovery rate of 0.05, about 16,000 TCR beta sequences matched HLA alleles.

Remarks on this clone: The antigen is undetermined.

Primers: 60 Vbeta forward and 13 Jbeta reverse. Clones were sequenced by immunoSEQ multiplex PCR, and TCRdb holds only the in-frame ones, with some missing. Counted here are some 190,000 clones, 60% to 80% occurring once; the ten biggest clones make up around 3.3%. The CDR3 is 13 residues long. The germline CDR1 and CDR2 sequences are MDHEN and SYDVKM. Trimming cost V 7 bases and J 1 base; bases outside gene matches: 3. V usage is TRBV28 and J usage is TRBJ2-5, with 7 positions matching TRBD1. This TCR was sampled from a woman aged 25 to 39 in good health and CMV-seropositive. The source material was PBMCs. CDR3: CASTPGGQETQYF. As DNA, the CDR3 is TGTGCCAGCACCCCAGGGGGCCAAGAGACCCAGTACTTC.